These T cell receptor beta chains were read from a single sample in a study of patients and donors after allogeneic stem cell transplantation. TCRdb itself ran the RT-PCR reads through MiXCR, one entry per CDR3 protein. This table has approximately 170,000 distinct CDR3 sequences, about 29% appearing once. Sequencing input: blood, either unsorted or a sorted T cell fraction (not recorded which). The receptors come from a human donor who was either an allogeneic HSCT recipient or a stem cell or donor lymphocyte infusion donor (not recorded which). It is not recorded whose cells these are; they may come from a transplant donor. CDR3s leave out the opening cysteine and the closing phenylalanine or tryptophan.

v_call cdr3_aa
TRBV4-3 ASSQQYSAYEQY
TRBV4-2 ASSPHGTENDSNQPQH
TRBV12-3/TRBV12-4 ASSPGLAAGELF
TRBV20-1 SARPGGGRATGELF
TRBV7-3 ASSLLANTEAF
TRBV15 ATSRDWASNLEKLF
TRBV21-1 ASSKTRGLFYSPLH
TRBV20-1 SASTGEGYT
TRBV5-1 ASSLTGHGYT
TRBV5-6 ASSAGHPNYGYT
TRBV4-1 ASSRFLAGVPYEQY
TRBV18 ASSPASPISYEQY
TRBV28 ASRRQGIYTGELF
TRBV12-3/TRBV12-4 ASTLTQTDTQY
TRBV5-1 ASSLRGPPYEQY
TRBV5-8 ASSLPIGTEAF
TRBV5-1 ASNTGAFNYGYT
TRBV7-9 ASSPTGGAEAF
TRBV12-3/TRBV12-4 ASRTADSNTGELF
TRBV7-6 ASSNVNEQF
TRBV29-1 SVEAGYEQF
TRBV5-6 ASSPLLAGGDTQY
TRBV13 ASSWPMLANTEAF
TRBV5-1 ASSLGWETQY
TRBV18 ASYLPGLGSYNEQF
TRBV29-1 SPTGGPYEQY